The clone carrying this TCR beta chain was detected ten times or more. What it binds is not known. An end of the junction does not agree with germline; a read error may underlie this. The sample comes from a study of type 1 regulatory T cells. Study overall: An in vitro protocol generated T-allo10, a Tr1-enriched, alloantigen-specific CD4 T cell product.

TCRdb recomputed calls from the reads with MiXCR, one row per CDR3 protein. The profile shows 14,000 to 15,000 distinct CDR3 sequences, approximately 15% of them singletons. The sample consisted of cultured T cells, either the whole culture or a sorted T cell fraction (not recorded which). The clonotype originates from a human donor in good health.

This CDR3 is CASSQTGTDEDF. CDR3 DNA sequence: TGTGCCAGCAGCCAAACCGGGACGGACGAGGACTTC. The chain couples TRBV7-9 to TRBJ2-4; D assignment may be TRBD1 or TRBD2 (5 bases each). The germline V gene encodes CDR1 SEHNR and CDR2 FQNEAQ (reference sequence). CDR3 length: 12 residues.